This TCR beta chain comes out of a study of blood T cells in healthy people across ages. It was with a sample-barcoded 5' primer and a J-beta primer mix that a second PCR of roughly 7 to 12 cycles was run. Each CDR3 protein gets one entry after TCRdb re-called the 5' RACE reads with MiXCR. This table has over 500,000 distinct CDR3 sequences, about 27% appearing once. CDR3 length equals 16 residues. V was clipped by 0 bases and J by 5 bases; unmatched bases: 5. In germline, CDR1 is SGHDN, CDR2 FVKESK. The same data also went into a second study, on T cells of mothers and their children. As reported in that work: In cDNA synthesis, all of the extracted RNA was used at 1.5 ug per 15 ul.

This clonotype was obtained from a boy younger than 10 in good health. This chain links TRBV14 with TRBJ2-5; 11 positions match TRBD1. Sequenced material: blood. CDR3 DNA sequence: TGTGCCAGCAGCCAAGATTGGGACAGGGGGTTGGAGACCCAGTACTTC. Its protein product is CASSQDWDRGLETQYF.